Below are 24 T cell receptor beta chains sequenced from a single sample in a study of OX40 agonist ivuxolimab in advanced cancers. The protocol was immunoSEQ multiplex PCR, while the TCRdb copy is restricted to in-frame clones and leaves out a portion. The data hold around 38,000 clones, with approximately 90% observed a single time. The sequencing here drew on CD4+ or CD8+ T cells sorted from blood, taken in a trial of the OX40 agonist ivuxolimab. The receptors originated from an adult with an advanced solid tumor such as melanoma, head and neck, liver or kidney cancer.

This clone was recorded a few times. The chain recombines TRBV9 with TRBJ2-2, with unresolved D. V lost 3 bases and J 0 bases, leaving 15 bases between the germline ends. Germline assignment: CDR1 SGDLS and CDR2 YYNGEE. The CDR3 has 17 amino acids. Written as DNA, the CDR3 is TGTGCCAGCAGCGCGAGGACGGCAGATCCGAACACCGGGGAGCTGTTTTTT. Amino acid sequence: CASSARTADPNTGELFF.

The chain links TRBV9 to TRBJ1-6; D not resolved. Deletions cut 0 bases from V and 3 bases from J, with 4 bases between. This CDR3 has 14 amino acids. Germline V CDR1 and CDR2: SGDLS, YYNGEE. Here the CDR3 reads CASSVGDYNSPLHF. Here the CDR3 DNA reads TGTGCCAGCAGCGTAGGGGACTATAATTCACCCCTCCACTTT.

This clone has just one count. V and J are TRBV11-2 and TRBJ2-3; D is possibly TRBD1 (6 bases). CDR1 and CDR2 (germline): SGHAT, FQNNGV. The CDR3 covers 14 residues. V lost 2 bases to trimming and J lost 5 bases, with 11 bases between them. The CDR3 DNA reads TGTGCCAGCAGCTTAACCGGGGACATAGATACGCAGTATTTT. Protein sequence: CASSLTGDIDTQYF.

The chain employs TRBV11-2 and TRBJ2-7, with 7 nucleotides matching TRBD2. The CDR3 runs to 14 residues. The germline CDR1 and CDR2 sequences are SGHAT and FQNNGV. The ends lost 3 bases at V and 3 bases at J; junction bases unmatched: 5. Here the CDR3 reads CASSFASGGYEQYV. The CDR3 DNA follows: TGTGCCAGCAGCTTTGCTAGCGGCGGCTACGAGCAGTACGTC.

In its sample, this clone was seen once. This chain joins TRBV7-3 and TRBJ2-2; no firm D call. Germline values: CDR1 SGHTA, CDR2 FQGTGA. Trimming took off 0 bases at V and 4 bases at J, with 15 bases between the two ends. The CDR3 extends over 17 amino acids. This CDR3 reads CASSLTESGVLTGELFF. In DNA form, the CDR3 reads TGTGCCAGCAGCTTAACGGAATCCGGCGTCCTCACCGGGGAGCTGTTTTTT.

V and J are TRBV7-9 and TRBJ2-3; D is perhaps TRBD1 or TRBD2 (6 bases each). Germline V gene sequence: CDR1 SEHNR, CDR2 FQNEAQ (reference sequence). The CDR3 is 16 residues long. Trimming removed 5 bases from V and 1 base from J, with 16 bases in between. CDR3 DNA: TGTGCCAGCAGCCCTCAGGAGGGGGAGGGCACAGATACGCAGTATTTT. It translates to CASSPQEGEGTDTQYF.

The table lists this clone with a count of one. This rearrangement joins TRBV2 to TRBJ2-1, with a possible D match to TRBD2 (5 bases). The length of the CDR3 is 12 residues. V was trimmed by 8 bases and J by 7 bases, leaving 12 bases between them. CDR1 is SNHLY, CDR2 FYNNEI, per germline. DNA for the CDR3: TGTGCCAGCTTCGAGGGTTGGAATGAGCAGTTCTTC. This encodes CASFEGWNEQFF.

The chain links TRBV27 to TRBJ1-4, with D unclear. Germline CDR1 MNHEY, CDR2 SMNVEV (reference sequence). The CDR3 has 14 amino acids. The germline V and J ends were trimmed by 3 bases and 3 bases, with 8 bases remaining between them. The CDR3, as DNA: TGTGCCAGCAGTTTCTACGGGGCTAATGAAAAACTGTTTTTT. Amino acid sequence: CASSFYGANEKLFF. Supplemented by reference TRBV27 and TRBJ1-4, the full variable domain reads EAQVTQNPRYLITVTGKKLTVTCSQNMNHEYMSWYRQDPGLGLRQIYYSMNVEVTDKGDVPEGYKVSRKEKRNFPLILESPSPNQTSLYFCASSFYGANEKLFFGSGTQLSVL.

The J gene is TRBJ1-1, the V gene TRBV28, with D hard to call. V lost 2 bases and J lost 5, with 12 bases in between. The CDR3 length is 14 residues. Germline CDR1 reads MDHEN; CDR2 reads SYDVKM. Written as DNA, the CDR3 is TGTGCCAGCAGTTTAGGGTCTATTGGGACTGAAGCTTTCTTT. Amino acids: CASSLGSIGTEAFF.

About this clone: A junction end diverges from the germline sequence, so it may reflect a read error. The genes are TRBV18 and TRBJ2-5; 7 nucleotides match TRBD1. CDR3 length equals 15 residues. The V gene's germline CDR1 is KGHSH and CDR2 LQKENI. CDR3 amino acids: CASSPIQGRWETQYF. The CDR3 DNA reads TGCGCCAGCTCACCCATACAGGGGAGATGGGAGACCCAGTACTTC.

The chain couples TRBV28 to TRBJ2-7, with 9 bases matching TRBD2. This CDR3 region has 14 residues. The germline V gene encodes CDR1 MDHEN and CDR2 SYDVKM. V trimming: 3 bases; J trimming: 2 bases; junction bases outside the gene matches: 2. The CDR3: CASSFRGRAYEQYF. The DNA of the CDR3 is TGTGCCAGCAGTTTCCGCGGGAGGGCCTACGAGCAGTACTTC.

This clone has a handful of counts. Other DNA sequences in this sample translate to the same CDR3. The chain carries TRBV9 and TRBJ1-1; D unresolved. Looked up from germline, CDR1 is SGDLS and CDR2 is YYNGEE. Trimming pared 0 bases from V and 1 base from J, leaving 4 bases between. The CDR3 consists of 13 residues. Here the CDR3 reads CASSVGKNTEAFF. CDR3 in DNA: TGTGCCAGCAGCGTAGGCAAGAACACTGAAGCTTTCTTT.

The CDR3 is CASSSGGGPDEQFF. CDR3 DNA: TGTGCCAGCAGTTCAGGGGGAGGGCCGGATGAGCAGTTCTTC. This chain links TRBV7-9 with TRBJ2-1; the D gene could be TRBD1 or TRBD2 (7 bases each). V lost 6 bases to trimming and J lost 8 bases, with 17 bases between them. The germline V gene has CDR1 SEHNR and CDR2 FQNEAQ (reference sequence). This CDR3 region has 14 residues.

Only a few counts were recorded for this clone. CDR3: CASSPTTANEKLFF. The CDR3 DNA is TGTGCCAGCAGCCCGACGACAGCTAATGAAAAACTGTTTTTT. The gene calls are TRBV7-9 and TRBJ1-4; TRBD1 is a possible D gene (5 bases). This CDR3 is 14 amino acids long. V lost 5 bases, J lost 3 bases, and 10 bases lay in between. The germline V gene has CDR1 SEHNR and CDR2 FQNEAQ (reference sequence).

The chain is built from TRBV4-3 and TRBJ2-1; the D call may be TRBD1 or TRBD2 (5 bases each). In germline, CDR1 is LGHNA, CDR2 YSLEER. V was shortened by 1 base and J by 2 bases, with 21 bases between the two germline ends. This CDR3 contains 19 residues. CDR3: CASSQGWQRTKGTYNEQFF. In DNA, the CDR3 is TGCGCCAGCAGCCAAGGGTGGCAGCGGACAAAGGGCACCTACAATGAGCAGTTCTTC.

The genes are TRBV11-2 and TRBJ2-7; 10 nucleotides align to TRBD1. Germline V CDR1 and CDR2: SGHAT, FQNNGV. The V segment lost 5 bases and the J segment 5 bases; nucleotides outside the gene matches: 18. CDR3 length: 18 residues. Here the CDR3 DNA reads TGTGCCAGCAGCCCAAGAAGGGACAGGGGAAAAGGGGGCGACGAGCAGTACGTC. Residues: CASSPRRDRGKGGDEQYV.

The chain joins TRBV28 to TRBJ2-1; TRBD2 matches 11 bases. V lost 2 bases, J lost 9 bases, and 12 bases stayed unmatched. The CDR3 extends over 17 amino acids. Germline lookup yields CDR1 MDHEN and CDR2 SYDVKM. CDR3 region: CASSLVLAGGRGSEQFF. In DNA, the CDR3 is TGTGCCAGCAGTTTAGTCTTAGCGGGAGGGCGGGGGAGTGAGCAGTTCTTC.

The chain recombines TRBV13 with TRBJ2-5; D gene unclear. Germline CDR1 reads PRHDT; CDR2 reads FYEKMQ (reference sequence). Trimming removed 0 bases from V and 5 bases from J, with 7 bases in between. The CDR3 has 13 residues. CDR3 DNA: TGTGCCAGCAGCTTAGGGGGTAGGGAGACCCAGTACTTC. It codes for CASSLGGRETQYF.

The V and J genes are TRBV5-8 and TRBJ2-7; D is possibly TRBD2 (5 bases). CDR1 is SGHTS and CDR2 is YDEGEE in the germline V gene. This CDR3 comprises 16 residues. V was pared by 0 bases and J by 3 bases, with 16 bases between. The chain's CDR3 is CASSLGPAGPFYEQYF. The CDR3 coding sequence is TGTGCCAGCAGCTTGGGCCCGGCGGGTCCCTTCTACGAGCAGTACTTC.

CDR3 region: CASVTHGSSTDTQYF. CDR3 nucleotides: TGTGCCAGCGTCACTCACGGGAGTTCCACAGATACGCAGTATTTT. This chain links TRBV7-2 with TRBJ2-3, with D maybe TRBD2 (6 bases). In germline, CDR1 is SGHTA, CDR2 FQGNSA. The length of the CDR3 is 15 residues. V lost 8 bases to trimming and J lost 2 bases, with 17 bases between them.

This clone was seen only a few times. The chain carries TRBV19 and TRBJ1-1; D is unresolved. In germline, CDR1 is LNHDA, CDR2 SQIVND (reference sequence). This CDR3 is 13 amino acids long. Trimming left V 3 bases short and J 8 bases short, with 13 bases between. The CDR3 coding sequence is TGTGCCAGTAGTATGTGGCTCACGGAGGAAGCTTTCTTT. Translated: CASSMWLTEEAFF. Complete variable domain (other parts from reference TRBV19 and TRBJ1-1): DGGITQSPKYLFRKEGQNVTLSCEQNLNHDAMYWYRQDPGQGLRLIYYSQIVNDFQKGDIAEGYSVSREKKESFPLTVTSAQKNPTAFYLCASSMWLTEEAFFGQGTRLTVV.

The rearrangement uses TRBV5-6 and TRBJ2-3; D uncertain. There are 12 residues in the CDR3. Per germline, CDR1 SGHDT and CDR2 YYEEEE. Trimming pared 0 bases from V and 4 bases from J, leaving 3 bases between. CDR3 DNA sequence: TGTGCCAGCAGCTTGGTCCCAGATACGCAGTATTTT. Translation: CASSLVPDTQYF.

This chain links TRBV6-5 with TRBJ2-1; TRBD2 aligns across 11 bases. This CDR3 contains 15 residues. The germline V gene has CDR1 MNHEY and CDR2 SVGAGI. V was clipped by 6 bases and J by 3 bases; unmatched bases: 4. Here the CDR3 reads CASRLGTSGYNEQFF. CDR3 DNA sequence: TGTGCCAGCAGACTGGGGACTAGCGGCTACAATGAGCAGTTCTTC.

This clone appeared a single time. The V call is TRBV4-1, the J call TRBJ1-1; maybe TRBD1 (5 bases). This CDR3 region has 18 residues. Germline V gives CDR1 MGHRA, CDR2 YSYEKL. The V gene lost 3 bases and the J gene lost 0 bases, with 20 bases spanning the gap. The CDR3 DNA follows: TGCGCCAGCAGCCATCAAGGGGCAGGGATTTCTATGAACACTGAAGCTTTCTTT. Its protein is CASSHQGAGISMNTEAFF.